Below are 8 T cell receptor beta chains sequenced from a single sample in a study of response to subunit inactivated influenza vaccine. TCRdb independently ran MiXCR on the RT-PCR reads; one entry per CDR3 protein. Of 600,000 to 700,000 distinct CDR3 sequences in the sample, roughly 15% were seen once. The specimen was PBMCs from blood, collected 14 to 15 days before vaccination. Receptors originate from a man aged 50 to 60 who received an inactivated influenza vaccine.

This clonotype showed up just a few times. This sequence joins TRBV28 and TRBJ2-7, with 8 bases lining up with TRBD1. The ends lost 6 bases at V and 3 bases at J; junction bases unmatched: 16. CDR1 MDHEN and CDR2 SYDVKM come from the germline V gene. The CDR3 loop spans 17 amino acids. The CDR3 spells CASRPLRLGGQGYEQYF. The CDR3 nucleotides are TGTGCCAGCAGACCTCTCAGGTTGGGTGGACAGGGCTACGAGCAGTACTTC.

This clonotype was seen a few times. The rearrangement links TRBV5-6 to TRBJ2-2; D possibly corresponds to TRBD2 (6 bases). V was clipped by 4 bases and J by 6 bases, with 19 bases between them. This CDR3 has 16 residues. CDR1 is SGHDT, CDR2 YYEEEE, per germline. CDR3 bases: TGTGCCAGCAGCCACTGGAGGGACCCAGGGTCCGGGGAGCTGTTTTTT. Translating it yields CASSHWRDPGSGELFF.

Only a few counts were recorded for this clonotype. This chain joins TRBV29-1 and TRBJ2-5, with D possibly TRBD1 on 5 matching bases. CDR3 length: 14 residues. CDR1 is SQVTM, CDR2 ANQGSEA, per germline. V dropped 6 bases and J dropped 4 bases, with 18 bases sitting between them. The CDR3 region is CSVPAAGFGETQYF. CDR3 coding DNA: TGCAGCGTCCCCGCGGCAGGGTTCGGAGAGACCCAGTACTTC.

The chain joins TRBV7-2 to TRBJ1-1, with 7 bases identical to TRBD1. The V gene end was trimmed by 5 bases and the J gene end by 4 bases; junction bases not matched to a gene: 7. The CDR3 has 14 amino acids. Germline CDR1 reads SGHTA; CDR2 reads FQGNSA. CDR3 loop: CASSLPTGSTEAFF. CDR3 DNA: TGTGCCAGCAGCCTACCGACAGGGTCCACTGAAGCTTTCTTT.

In DNA, the CDR3 is TGCAGTGCGCGCGTAGGAACCTCGGGCTCACCCCTCCACTTT. Protein: CSARVGTSGSPLHF. The J gene is TRBJ1-6, the V gene TRBV20-1, with no clear D. Germline-derived CDR1 and CDR2 are DFQATT and SNEGSKA (reference sequence). The CDR3 loop spans 14 amino acids. V was cut by 6 bases and J by 10 bases, with 19 bases left in between.

At least ten counts were recorded for this clonotype. J is TRBJ2-5 and V is TRBV6-2 or TRBV6-3, with 7 bases that match TRBD1. The ends lost 7 bases at V and 3 bases at J; junction bases unmatched: 5. This CDR3 region has 13 residues. Germline V CDR1 and CDR2: MNHEY, SVGEGT. The CDR3 DNA sequence: TGTGCCAGCAATGACAGGGCTGAAGAGACCCAGTACTTC. Its translation: CASNDRAEETQYF.

This clonotype occurred a few times. CDR3 in amino acids: CAINDRGHSYEQYF. CDR3 nucleotides: TGTGCCATCAATGACAGGGGGCACTCCTACGAGCAGTACTTC. The chain links TRBV10-3 to TRBJ2-7; 10 bases agree with TRBD1. This CDR3 is 14 amino acids long. Germline assignment: CDR1 ENHRY and CDR2 SYGVKD. Unmatched junction bases numbered 3, after V lost 7 bases and J lost 0 bases.

The V call is TRBV5-7, the J call TRBJ2-7; no firm D call. TRBV5-7 qualifies as an ORF whose function is uncertain. Trimming left V 4 bases short and J 3 bases short, with 11 bases between. This CDR3 has 13 residues. The DNA for the CDR3 is TGTGCCAGCAGCCCGGAAAAACTCTACGAGCAGTACTTC. Encoded protein: CASSPEKLYEQYF.